This TCR beta chain derives from a study of T cell repertoires in cytomegalovirus infection (dated by TCRdb to between 2019 and 2020). Concerning the study at large: Peptide stimulations targeted recently identified HLA-C-restricted CMV epitopes, whose presentation resists viral immunomodulation, together with well-studied HLA-B-restricted epitopes. Donor HLA type was relevant to the analysis, as public TCR beta signatures indicated carriage of CMV infection together with the matching HLA type. Points the paper makes about the study in general: Cumulative frequency of public TCR beta family members discriminated carriers of CMV infection plus the relevant HLA type in this cohort and an independent roughly 350-donor cohort. In the ex vivo response, HLA-C-restricted CMV-specific TCR beta clonotypes were dominant, and in two of eight donors the single most frequent clonotype came from this HLA-C-restricted group.

Concerning this clonotype itself: Its binding antigen is unknown. Base qualities were left out, and no much larger clone turns up one base away.

Read against the paper, the sample's treatment or condition label means: in vitro stimulation with specific CMV peptide epitopes to enrich CMV-specific T cells. CDR1 and CDR2, looked up from the germline V gene (reference sequence), are LNHDA and SQIVND. The CDR3 starts with the cysteine, ends with the phenylalanine, and has 15 residues. The CDR3 DNA has 45 bases and is translated from base 1. V gives up 3 bases and J gives up 0 bases, and the segment between their germline ends measures 11 bases. Sequencer: Illumina HiSeq 1500. In TCRdb, the public reads were trimmed at Q25 with fastp and aligned with MiXCR, with productive beta chains retained. Rows are combined by CDR3 protein, so each entry shows the most common genes and DNA. The sample profile shows fewer than 1,000,000 distinct CDR3 sequences; 25% to 40% of them were found once. The top ten constitute 13% of the sample.

This material consisted of cultured CD8+ T cells from PBMCs, taken from culture after CMV antigen stimulation. Recombination connected TRBV19 to TRBJ2-5; tentative D gene TRBD1, with 6 bases matching. The clonotype was recovered from a human donor in good health (CMV status not recorded). Some clones in this sample may be carry-over from other donors' samples. CDR3 sequence: CASSILGQHQETQYF. The bases are TGTGCCAGTAGTATCCTCGGACAGCACCAAGAGACCCAGTACTTC.